In this sample, the clone carrying this T cell receptor (beta chain) turned up once. Its antigen is not known. The data were obtained in a study of T cell responses to AZD1222 COVID-19 vaccine. Overall study context: Combined were second doses at about 4 or about 12 weeks.

Clones were read by immunoSEQ multiplex PCR, and TCRdb kept only the in-frame ones, dropping some. The sample lists 55,000 to 65,000 clones, approximately 83% occurring once. Study observations and caveats: There were mostly white British donors and more females than males, and clonal diversity was possibly underestimated.

CDR1 and CDR2 (germline): MNHEY, SVGAGI. This CDR3 is built from 13 residues. Trimming took 10 bases from V and 0 from J, leaving 10 bases between them. The specimen was peripheral blood, collected on day 0 of AZD1222 vaccination. This clonotype was sampled from an adult in good health. The chain is built from TRBV6-5 and TRBJ1-3; possibly TRBD1 for D (5 bases). CDR3 residues: CATRDYSGNTIYF. The CDR3 DNA is TGTGCCACTAGGGACTACTCTGGAAACACCATATATTTT.